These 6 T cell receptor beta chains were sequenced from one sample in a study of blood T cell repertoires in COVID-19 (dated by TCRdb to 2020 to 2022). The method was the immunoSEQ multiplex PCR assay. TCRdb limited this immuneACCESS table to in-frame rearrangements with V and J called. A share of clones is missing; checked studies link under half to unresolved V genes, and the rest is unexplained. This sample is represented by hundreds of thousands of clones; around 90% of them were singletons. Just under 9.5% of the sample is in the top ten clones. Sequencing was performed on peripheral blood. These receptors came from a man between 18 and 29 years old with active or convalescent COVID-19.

The CDR3 here is CASSIGTVKGYTF. CDR3 DNA: TGTGCCAGTAGTATCGGGACAGTCAAAGGCTACACCTTC. V gene TRBV19 combines with J gene TRBJ1-2; TRBD1 matches 7 bases. V shed 3 bases and J 8 bases; nucleotides not matched to a gene: 6. CDR3 size: 13 residues. Germline loops: CDR1 LNHDA, CDR2 SQIVND (reference sequence).

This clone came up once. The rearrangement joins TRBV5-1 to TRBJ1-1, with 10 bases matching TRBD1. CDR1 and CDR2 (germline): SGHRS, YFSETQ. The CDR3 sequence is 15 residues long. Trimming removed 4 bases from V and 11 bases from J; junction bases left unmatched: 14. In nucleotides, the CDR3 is TGCGCCAGCAGCCCAATCCGGACAGGGGGGTTTTCGGCTTTCTTT. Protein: CASSPIRTGGFSAFF.

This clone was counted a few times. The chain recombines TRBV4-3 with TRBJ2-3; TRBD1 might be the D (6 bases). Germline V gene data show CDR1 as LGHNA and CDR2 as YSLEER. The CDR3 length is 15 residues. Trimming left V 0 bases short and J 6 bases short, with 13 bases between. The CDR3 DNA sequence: TGCGCCAGCAGCCAAGAGGAAGGGGGACCGGATACGCAGTATTTT. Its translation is CASSQEEGGPDTQYF.

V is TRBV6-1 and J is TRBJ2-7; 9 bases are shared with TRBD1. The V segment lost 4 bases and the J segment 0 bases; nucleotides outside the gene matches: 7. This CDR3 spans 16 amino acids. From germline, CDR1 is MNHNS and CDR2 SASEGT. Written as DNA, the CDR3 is TGTGCCAGCAGTGCCCAACCGGGACAGGGCTCCTACGAGCAGTACTTC. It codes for CASSAQPGQGSYEQYF.

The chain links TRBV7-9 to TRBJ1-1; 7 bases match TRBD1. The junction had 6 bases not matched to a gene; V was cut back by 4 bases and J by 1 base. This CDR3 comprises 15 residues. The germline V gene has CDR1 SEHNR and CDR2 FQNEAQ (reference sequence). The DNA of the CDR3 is TGTGCCAGCAGCTACCGGACAGGTAGGAACACTGAAGCTTTCTTT. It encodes CASSYRTGRNTEAFF. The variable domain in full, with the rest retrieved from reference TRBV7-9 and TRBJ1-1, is DTGVSQNPRHKITKRGQNVTFRCDPISEHNRLYWYRQTLGQGPEFLTYFQNEAQLEKSRLLSDRFSAERPKGSFSTLEIQRTEQGDSAMYLCASSYRTGRNTEAFFGQGTRLTVV.

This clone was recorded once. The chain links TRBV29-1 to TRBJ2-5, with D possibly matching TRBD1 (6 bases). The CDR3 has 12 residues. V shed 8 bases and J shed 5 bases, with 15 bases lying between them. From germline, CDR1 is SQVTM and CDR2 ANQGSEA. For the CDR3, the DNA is TGCAGCTTTGTGGGGGCATGGGAGACCCAGTACTTC. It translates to CSFVGAWETQYF.